This T cell receptor beta chain was identified during a study of blood T cell repertoires in COVID-19 (dated by TCRdb to about 2020). For the wider study: Samples from collaborators originated in the United States, Italy and Spain and spanned both the acute and convalescent phases of COVID-19. The material from the prospective study consisted of cDNA or gDNA derived from T cells, B-cell-depleted T cells, or PBMCs. Subjects who had been exposed to COVID-19, were actively infected with it, or had recovered from it provided the deeply sampled blood TCRbeta repertoires that made up the dataset. The repertoires were released in a freely available public database meant as a resource for research on the immune response to SARS-CoV-2. Samples were obtained from the ongoing ImmuneRACE study (first 160 participants) and from 1,254 subjects provided by 6 global collaborators. The sample metadata nearly always contained a de-identified subject ID, COVID-19 status, age in years and sex. HLA class I and class II types, where available, came from metadata supplied by the sample provider rather than from assay-based typing. The paper's findings and limits, for the study overall: The amount of clinical and demographic metadata varied by source and participant and was provided uncurated.

The immunoSEQ Assay, a bias-controlled multiplex PCR, was used to amplify TCRbeta CDR3 regions from genomic DNA. As for the authors' bioinformatics: The number of nucleated cells in each sample was estimated from the amplification of reference gene primers within the assay. To quantify the absolute abundance of each unique TCRbeta CDR3 rearrangement, sequence reads were collapsed and filtered. For each sample, productive Simpson clonality was calculated by taking the square root of Simpson's diversity index across productive rearrangements. TCRdb mirrors the immuneACCESS table, restricted to in-frame sequences. Some clones are absent from its copies; in checked studies, under half trace to an unresolved V gene, and the reason for the others is unknown. The D gene and trimming were derived from the DNA, and the V and J assignments and clone size from that table. This sample gives under 300,000 clones in total; 91% of them show up just once. 1.2% of the sample comes from the top ten.

Participants in the prospective study were enrolled through a virtual design, were aged about 18 to 90 years, and lived in approximately 25 United States geographic areas. In the prospective study, participants were assigned to cohorts based on the clinical history participants reported in a screening survey and a study questionnaire. Mobile phlebotomists in the prospective study collected whole blood, serum and a nasopharyngeal or oropharyngeal swab from every participant. Prospective study participants could optionally give additional blood draws and questionnaires over an approximately two-month period. Before DNA extraction, prospective study blood samples were shipped either frozen or at room temperature. In the germline V gene, CDR1 corresponds to SGDLS and CDR2 to YYNGEE. At the junction V is shortened by 3 bases and J by 7 bases, with 16 bases in between. The CDR3 sequence holds 15 residues, the cysteine and phenylalanine included. Just CDR3 DNA is preserved here, 45 bases in frame from base 1.

On this clone itself: Its cognate antigen has yet to be identified. No much larger clone is present one base from it, and per-base qualities are unavailable.

Sequencing was done on a sample of PBMCs or T cells enriched from blood (not recorded which). Recombination connected TRBV9 to TRBJ2-2, with the identity of the D gene unclear. The receptor's source is a human donor in a cohort exposed to, infected with or recovered from COVID-19 (not recorded which). The donor label of this sample is uncertain. The sequence in DNA is TGTGCCAGCAGCGCCCACAATTTTAGAGGCGGGGAGCTGTTTTTT. It translates to CASSAHNFRGGELFF.